These 20 T cell receptor beta chains were sequenced from one sample in a study of T cell responses to AZD1222 COVID-19 vaccine. Assay used: immunoSEQ multiplex PCR; TCRdb lists only in-frame clones, some missing. The sample lists roughly 66,000 clones, roughly 84% occurring once. Specimen: peripheral blood, collected on day 0 of AZD1222 vaccination. These receptors were collected from an adult in good health.

V gene TRBV15 combines with J gene TRBJ2-3; D is perhaps TRBD1 (7 bases). This CDR3 is 12 amino acids long. Germline loops: CDR1 LNHNV, CDR2 YYDKDF (reference sequence). Between the trimmed V and J ends, which lost 4 bases and 6 bases, there was a span of 8 bases. CDR3 nucleotides: TGTGCCACCAGCACAGGGGGGGATACGCAGTATTTT. It is translated as CATSTGGDTQYF.

The chain employs TRBV6-5 and TRBJ1-2; TRBD1 matches 7 bases. This CDR3 spans 14 amino acids. Looked up from germline, CDR1 is MNHEY and CDR2 is SVGAGI. The ends lost 5 bases at V and 3 bases at J; junction bases unmatched: 6. CDR3 nucleotide sequence: TGTGCCAGCAGTCCACAGGGGCCCTACTATGGCTACACCTTC. Translated, it gives CASSPQGPYYGYTF.

This chain connects TRBV5-1 to TRBJ2-3; D unclear. V dropped 0 bases and J dropped 3 bases, with 5 bases sitting between them. Per the germline V gene, CDR1 is SGHRS and CDR2 is YFSETQ. The CDR3 has 13 amino acids. DNA of the CDR3: TGCGCCAGCAGCTTGGTGCGGACAGATACGCAGTATTTT. Translating gives CASSLVRTDTQYF. Full variable domain (remainder filled in from reference TRBV5-1 and TRBJ2-3): KAGVTQTPRYLIKTRGQQVTLSCSPISGHRSVSWYQQTPGQGLQFLFEYFSETQRNKGNFPGRFSGRQFSNSRSEMNVSTLELGDSALYLCASSLVRTDTQYFGPGTRLTVL.

This sequence joins TRBV11-2 and TRBJ1-6; D is unresolved. CDR1 is SGHAT, CDR2 FQNNGV, per germline. The CDR3 consists of 12 residues. Between the trimmed V and J ends, which lost 3 bases and 9 bases, there was a span of 6 bases. CDR3 bases: TGTGCCAGCAGCTTGGGAGGTTCACCCCTCCACTTT. Translation gives CASSLGGSPLHF.

This chain connects TRBV5-6 to TRBJ1-1; TRBD1 agrees at 7 bases. CDR1 and CDR2 (germline): SGHDT, YYEEEE. This CDR3 region has 16 residues. Losses at the gene ends were 1 base for V and 0 bases for J; bases not matched to a gene: 6. The CDR3 bases are TGTGCCAGCAGCTTGACAGGGGTTTGGGTGAACACTGAAGCTTTCTTT. Protein sequence: CASSLTGVWVNTEAFF. The whole variable domain, remainder taken from reference TRBV5-6 and TRBJ1-1, is DAGVTQSPTHLIKTRGQQVTLRCSPKSGHDTVSWYQQALGQGPQFIFQYYEEEERQRGNFPDRFSGHQFPNYSSELNVNALLLGDSALYLCASSLTGVWVNTEAFFGQGTRLTVV.

The chain joins TRBV28 to TRBJ1-6; 11 bases map to TRBD1. This CDR3 is 20 amino acids long. With 4 bases clipped from V and 4 bases from J, the junction kept 15 bases outside the gene matches. CDR1 and CDR2 (germline): MDHEN, SYDVKM. The CDR3 sequence: CASSWGRFRTGGLYNSPLHF. The CDR3 DNA reads TGTGCCAGCAGTTGGGGACGGTTCCGGACAGGGGGCCTTTATAATTCACCCCTCCACTTT.

This chain uses TRBV7-9 with TRBJ2-3, with D possibly being TRBD1 (6 bases). V was shortened by 1 base and J by 4 bases, with 9 bases between the two germline ends. The CDR3 totals 14 residues. The germline V gene has CDR1 SEHNR and CDR2 FQNEAQ (reference sequence). The CDR3 region is CASSLVAGADTQYF. The CDR3 DNA reads TGTGCCAGCAGCTTAGTGGCAGGGGCAGATACGCAGTATTTT.

In this sample, this clone turned up a few times. The rearrangement uses TRBV6-4 and TRBJ2-2; 10 bases align to TRBD2. This CDR3 is 15 amino acids long. Germline V gene data show CDR1 as MRHNA and CDR2 as SNTAGT. Germline trimming cut 6 bases from V and 4 bases from J; bases unmatched to any gene: 5. In nucleotides, the CDR3 is TGTGCCAGCAGGAGCGGGGGGGCCAGCACCGGGGAGCTGTTTTTT. Protein product: CASRSGGASTGELFF.

This rearrangement joins TRBV23-1 to TRBJ1-5; no definite D call. TRBV23-1 is marked as an open reading frame, function uncertain. Trimming stripped 2 bases from V and 4 bases from J, with 15 bases between. The CDR3 has 16 amino acids. DNA for the CDR3: TGCGCCAGCAGTCAAATGACCCCGAATGGGAATCAGCCCCAGCATTTT. Translated: CASSQMTPNGNQPQHF.

The CDR3 loop is CASSVGWTNTGELFF. The DNA of the CDR3 is TGTGCCAGCAGTGTTGGCTGGACGAACACCGGGGAGCTGTTTTTT. The rearrangement joins TRBV2 to TRBJ2-2; no reliable D call. Germline V CDR1 and CDR2: SNHLY, FYNNEI. This CDR3 region has 15 residues. The V end was cut by 4 bases, the J end by 0 bases, with 9 bases between.

This clone was seen just once. The J gene is TRBJ2-3, the V gene TRBV7-9; 10 positions agree with TRBD1. Germline V lookup: CDR1 SEHNR, CDR2 FQNEAQ (reference sequence). V shed 4 bases and J 5 bases; nucleotides not matched to a gene: 9. This CDR3 is 16 amino acids long. CDR3 protein: CASSSRDRGLGDTQYF. CDR3 DNA: TGTGCCAGCAGCTCCCGCGACAGGGGGCTCGGAGATACGCAGTATTTT. Drawing the rest from reference TRBV7-9 and TRBJ2-3, the complete variable domain is DTGVSQNPRHKITKRGQNVTFRCDPISEHNRLYWYRQTLGQGPEFLTYFQNEAQLEKSRLLSDRFSAERPKGSFSTLEIQRTEQGDSAMYLCASSSRDRGLGDTQYFGPGTRLTVL.

The chain recombines TRBV5-8 with TRBJ2-7; perhaps TRBD1 as D (7 bases). The CDR3 runs 17 residues. Between the trimmed V and J ends, which lost 0 bases and 3 bases, there was a span of 19 bases. Germline CDR1 SGHTS, CDR2 YDEGEE. The CDR3 sequence is CASSLARGDREDYEQYF. For the CDR3, the DNA is TGTGCCAGCAGCTTGGCCCGGGGAGACAGGGAGGACTACGAGCAGTACTTC. Based on the CDR3 plus reference TRBV5-8 and TRBJ2-7, the full variable domain is EAGVTQSPTHLIKTRGQQATLRCSPISGHTSVYWYQQALGLGLQFLLWYDEGEERNRGNFPPRFSGRQFPNYSSELNVNALELEDSALYLCASSLARGDREDYEQYFGPGTRLTVT.

V and J are TRBV10-3 and TRBJ1-2; D is uncertain. Germline CDR1 reads ENHRY; CDR2 reads SYGVKD. Trimming took 0 bases from V and 8 from J, leaving 10 bases between them. CDR3 length: 13 residues. CDR3: CAISESERRGYTF. CDR3 nucleotide sequence: TGTGCCATCAGTGAGTCGGAGAGGAGGGGCTACACCTTC.

The J gene is TRBJ1-2, the V gene TRBV18; TRBD1 is a possible D gene (5 bases). V lost 5 bases to trimming and J lost 3 bases, with 13 bases between them. The germline V gene encodes CDR1 KGHSH and CDR2 LQKENI. CDR3 length: 14 residues. CDR3 sequence (DNA): TGTGCCAGCTCAGCGGGACTGGTCGACTATGGCTACACCTTC. Amino acid sequence: CASSAGLVDYGYTF.

The V and J genes are TRBV5-6 and TRBJ1-1, with 9 bases that match TRBD1. The V gene end was trimmed by 5 bases and the J gene end by 3 bases; junction bases not matched to a gene: 11. The CDR3 is 16 amino acids. Germline lookup yields CDR1 SGHDT and CDR2 YYEEEE. The CDR3 region is CASSTGTGFGDTEAFF. The CDR3 DNA is TGTGCCAGCAGTACCGGGACAGGGTTTGGGGACACTGAAGCTTTCTTT.

J is TRBJ1-5 and V is TRBV5-4, with D unclear. V lost 3 bases and J lost 3, with 4 bases in between. The CDR3 is 12 amino acids. CDR1 is SGHNT, CDR2 YYREEE, per germline (reference sequence). The CDR3 nucleotides are TGTGCCAGCAGCTCTGACAATCAGCCCCAGCATTTT. Translation gives CASSSDNQPQHF.

The rearrangement links TRBV30 to TRBJ1-5; a weak D match, TRBD1 (6 bases). V gave up 0 bases and J gave up 4 bases, with 10 bases separating them. Germline loops: CDR1 GTSNPN, CDR2 SVGIG (reference sequence). The length of the CDR3 is 14 residues. CDR3 region: CAWSVGTTNQPQHF. CDR3 sequence (DNA): TGTGCCTGGAGTGTTGGGACAACAAATCAGCCCCAGCATTTT.

The DNA of the CDR3 is TGTGCCACCAGCAGACCAACAGGGGGCTCTGGAAACACCATATATTTT. Protein: CATSRPTGGSGNTIYF. V is TRBV15 and J is TRBJ1-3, with TRBD1 matching over 8 bases. The CDR3 totals 16 residues. The germline V gene has CDR1 LNHNV and CDR2 YYDKDF (reference sequence). Trimming at V came to 2 bases and at J to 0 bases, leaving 3 bases not matched to a gene.

The chain is built from TRBV7-8 and TRBJ1-1; possible D gene TRBD1, 6 bases. Trimming shortened V by 5 bases and J by 10 bases, and 17 bases separated the two germline ends. The CDR3 consists of 13 residues. Per germline, CDR1 SGHVS and CDR2 FQNEAQ. The CDR3 coding sequence is TGTGCCAGCAGCCCGGGGGGGGGCTGGGGAGCTTTCTTT. Translating it yields CASSPGGGWGAFF.

CDR3 DNA sequence: TGTGCCAGCAGCCCCAGGAGGGAAATACGGATCTATGGCTACACCTTC. Its translation: CASSPRREIRIYGYTF. The chain is built from TRBV7-2 and TRBJ1-2, with D unresolved. CDR3 size: 16 residues. The ends were cut back, 5 bases at V and 4 bases at J, with 20 bases in the middle. Germline values: CDR1 SGHTA, CDR2 FQGNSA.